This TCR beta chain was recorded in a study of shared clonotypes between healthy human individuals. DNA at 200 ng, tens of thousands of T cell genomes, went into sorted-subset replicate PCRs. Assay: immunoSEQ multiplex PCR; the TCRdb copy retains only in-frame clones and omits some. The repertoire holds about 2.2 million clones, with around 93% as singletons. Notes on this clone: The antigen is not known.

Notes on the study in general: Rarefaction indicated that sorted-subset sequencing remained incomplete although depth was large.

Terminally differentiated effector memory CD45RA+ cells were left out of the naive CD8 fraction, which was CD45RO-negative and positively selected for CCR7. This CDR3 comprises 13 residues. Germline V CDR1 and CDR2: MDHEN, SYDVKM. Trimming cost V 7 bases and J 6 bases, with 15 bases left between them. This TCR derives from a man younger than 35 in good health. Some clones in this sample may be carry-over from other donors' samples. The chain links TRBV28 to TRBJ1-1; maybe TRBD1 (6 bases). Sequencing was carried out using naive CD8+ T cells from PBMCs. The CDR3 sequence: CASTHGEGAEAFF. In DNA, the CDR3 is TGTGCCAGCACCCATGGGGAGGGGGCTGAAGCTTTCTTT.